Listed below are T cell receptor beta chains from one sample, sequenced in a study of T-cell memory formation after mild COVID-19. TCRdb reprocessed the 5' RACE reads with MiXCR, giving one entry per CDR3 protein. Seen here are roughly 310,000 distinct CDR3 sequences, approximately 15% observed once, and the top ten hold under 25%. The sample was PBMCs or a T cell subset sorted from them (not recorded which). The receptors originated from a man aged 18 to 35 who had mild COVID-19 (a few samples of this study predate the infection). Cell type and time point are not known. The CDR3 runs from the conserved cysteine through the conserved F or W. Fields, in order: V gene, clone size, D gene, J gene, CDR3 protein, CDR3 DNA. A D gene is named only where the DNA matches it firmly. The size of a clone is reported for some rows only, either as once, few or many, or as a class for expanded clones.

>TRBV29-1|-|-|TRBJ2-5
CSVAGLQETQYF
TGCAGCGTTGCGGGACTGCAAGAGACCCAGTACTTC
>TRBV6-6|-|-|TRBJ1-5
CASTEGGGNQPQHF
TGTGCCAGCACGGAAGGGGGTGGCAATCAGCCCCAGCATTTT
>TRBV25-1|few|-|TRBJ2-3
CASSKDGSTDTQYF
TGTGCCAGCAGTAAGGACGGTAGCACAGATACGCAGTATTTT
>TRBV6-2/TRBV6-3|-|-|TRBJ1-6
CASSYLIWIGDSPLHF
TGTGCCAGCAGTTACCTTATCTGGATAGGCGACTCACCCCTCCACTTT
>TRBV11-3|few|-|TRBJ2-4
CASSLPMGIQYF
TGTGCCAGCAGCTTACCGATGGGCATTCAGTACTTC
>TRBV10-3|few|TRBD1|TRBJ1-2
CAISDTGGFYGYTF
TGTGCCATCAGTGACACAGGGGGCTTCTATGGCTACACCTTC
>TRBV15|-|-|TRBJ2-5
CATSPRWGTGETQYF
TGTGCCACCAGCCCCAGATGGGGAACCGGAGAGACCCAGTACTTC
>TRBV2|-|TRBD1|TRBJ2-5
CANGQGGETQYF
TGTGCCAACGGACAGGGTGGAGAGACCCAGTACTTC
>TRBV11-3|-|TRBD1|TRBJ2-2
CASSRQGISGELFF
TGTGCCAGCAGTCGACAGGGGATTTCGGGGGAGCTGTTTTTT
>TRBV6-6|-|TRBD1|TRBJ2-7
CASSGGQGGPYEQYF
TGTGCCAGCAGTGGAGGACAGGGGGGTCCCTACGAGCAGTACTTC
>TRBV7-9|few|-|TRBJ2-7
CASSLEAEDEQYF
TGTGCCAGCAGCTTAGAAGCCGAAGACGAGCAGTACTTC
>TRBV19|-|TRBD1|TRBJ1-1
CASSPPQGRVNTEAFF
TGTGCCAGTAGTCCCCCACAGGGGCGGGTGAACACTGAAGCTTTCTTT
>TRBV5-4|many|-|TRBJ2-7
CASSRDAGLGTYEQYF
TGTGCCAGCAGCCGTGACGCGGGCCTTGGGACCTACGAGCAGTACTTC
>TRBV5-6|-|-|TRBJ2-7
CASSLATGRGYEQYF
TGTGCCAGCAGCTTGGCCACAGGGAGAGGGTACGAGCAGTACTTC
>TRBV7-2|many|TRBD1|TRBJ2-1
CASSLRGRGMWNEQFF
TGTGCCAGCAGCTTAAGGGGCAGGGGGATGTGGAATGAGCAGTTCTTC
>TRBV21-1|-|-|TRBJ1-4
CASSKKFGTRDEKLFF
TGTGCCAGCAGCAAGAAATTCGGGACCCGCGATGAAAAACTGTTTTTT
>TRBV24-1|-|-|TRBJ2-3
CATSDLWTTGTTDTQYF
TGTGCCACCAGTGATTTGTGGACTACAGGGACCACAGATACGCAGTATTTT
>TRBV6-5|few|-|TRBJ1-5
CASSLDWNQPQHF
TGTGCCAGCAGTTTGGATTGGAATCAGCCCCAGCATTTT
>TRBV20-1|few|TRBD2|TRBJ2-2
CSARDRRAGGTGELFF
TGCAGTGCTAGAGATCGGAGAGCGGGGGGCACCGGGGAGCTGTTTTTT
>TRBV6-5|few|TRBD1|TRBJ1-6
CASSYSTTGSSPLHF
TGTGCCAGCAGTTACTCGACGACAGGGAGTTCACCCCTCCACTTT
>TRBV7-9|-|-|TRBJ1-2
CASSLPQGRIYGYTF
TGTGCCAGCAGCTTACCGCAGGGGCGCATCTATGGCTACACCTTC
>TRBV7-3|-|-|TRBJ2-3
CASSKGQGDTQYF
TGTGCCAGCAGTAAGGGGCAGGGGGATACGCAGTATTTT
>TRBV2|few|-|TRBJ2-1
CASTPQSSYNEQFF
TGTGCCAGCACCCCGCAGAGCTCCTACAATGAGCAGTTCTTC
>TRBV7-2|-|-|TRBJ1-2
CASSSTGPLYGYTF
TGTGCCAGCAGCTCAACAGGGCCGCTATACGGCTACACCTTC
>TRBV6-5|-|-|TRBJ2-7
CASSNPWTYEQYF
TGTGCCAGCAGTAACCCCTGGACCTACGAGCAGTACTTC
>TRBV6-5|few|TRBD1|TRBJ2-1
CASRLGQAPEQFF
TGTGCCAGCAGACTAGGACAGGCGCCTGAGCAGTTCTTC
>TRBV4-1|few|-|TRBJ1-1
CASSQSHGTGTLNTEAFF
TGCGCCAGCAGCCAAAGTCATGGAACCGGGACGTTGAACACTGAAGCTTTCTTT
>TRBV5-1|many|TRBD2|TRBJ2-7
CASSLCHREVHEQYF
TGCGCCAGCAGCTTGTGCCACCGGGAGGTCCACGAGCAGTACTTC
>TRBV7-9|few|-|TRBJ2-1
CASSLVLINEQFF
TGTGCCAGCAGCTTAGTGTTGATAAATGAGCAGTTCTTC
>TRBV5-5|many|TRBD2|TRBJ2-1
CASSRGVQTSEQFF
TGTGCCAGCAGCCGGGGGGTGCAGACTAGTGAGCAGTTCTTC
>TRBV6-2/TRBV6-3|-|-|TRBJ2-5
CASRYSGPQETQYF
TGTGCCAGCAGATACAGCGGGCCGCAAGAGACCCAGTACTTC
>TRBV29-1|-|-|TRBJ1-1
CSVGSGTEAFF
TGCAGCGTTGGATCGGGGACTGAAGCTTTCTTT
>TRBV2|-|-|TRBJ1-2
CASSERPNYGYTF
TGTGCCAGCAGTGAACGGCCAAACTATGGCTACACCTTC
>TRBV5-1|-|-|TRBJ1-1
CASSLAVGGSEAFF
TGCGCCAGCAGCTTGGCCGTTGGAGGTTCTGAAGCTTTCTTT
>TRBV4-3|few|-|TRBJ1-2
CASSQVLAGEYGYTF
TGCGCCAGCAGCCAAGTATTAGCAGGGGAATATGGCTACACCTTC
>TRBV30|-|TRBD1|TRBJ2-7
CAWSAGTGGLEQYF
TGTGCCTGGAGCGCCGGGACAGGGGGTTTAGAGCAGTACTTC
>TRBV5-5|-|TRBD1|TRBJ2-1
CASSLAPRGHGEQFF
TGTGCCAGCAGCTTGGCCCCCAGGGGGCACGGTGAGCAGTTCTTC
>TRBV6-5|-|-|TRBJ1-1
CASSKNRKNTEAFF
TGTGCCAGCAGTAAGAACAGGAAGAACACTGAAGCTTTCTTT
>TRBV7-2|-|-|TRBJ2-4
CASSKLRTQYF
TGTGCCAGCAGCAAACTACGCACTCAGTACTTC
>TRBV4-1|few|-|TRBJ1-2
CASSQDPGSDYGYTF
TGCGCCAGCAGCCAAGATCCTGGGAGTGACTATGGCTACACCTTC
>TRBV7-9|few|-|TRBJ2-5
CASSHTGGEETQYF
TGTGCCAGCAGCCATACAGGGGGGGAAGAGACCCAGTACTTC
>TRBV7-9|many|TRBD2|TRBJ2-3
CASSLAGRGGQDTQYF
TGTGCCAGCAGCTTAGCGGGACGGGGGGGCCAAGATACGCAGTATTTT
>TRBV7-9|many|-|TRBJ2-2
CASSLTGQGEAGELFF
TGTGCCAGCAGCTTGACGGGCCAGGGGGAGGCCGGGGAGCTGTTTTTT
>TRBV15|few|TRBD1|TRBJ2-5
CATQTDDRGYQETQYF
TGTGCCACCCAAACTGACGACAGGGGGTACCAAGAGACCCAGTACTTC
>TRBV6-2/TRBV6-3|-|-|TRBJ1-2
CASSSYGGYGYTF
TGTGCCAGCAGTTCGTACGGGGGCTATGGCTACACCTTC
>TRBV7-2|few|TRBD2|TRBJ2-7
CASSHRASGAYEQYF
TGTGCCAGCAGCCATCGGGCTAGCGGGGCCTACGAGCAGTACTTC
>TRBV7-9|few|TRBD1|TRBJ2-2
CASRYRDSSTGELFF
TGTGCCAGCAGGTACCGGGACAGTTCGACCGGGGAGCTGTTTTTT
>TRBV5-1|many|-|TRBJ2-3
CASSLVSDTQYF
TGTGCCAGCAGCTTAGTCTCAGATACGCAGTATTTT
>TRBV6-5|few|-|TRBJ1-5
CASSYLRGQPQHF
TGTGCCAGCAGTTACTTACGGGGTCAGCCCCAGCATTTT
>TRBV4-3|few|TRBD1|TRBJ2-7
CASSQDLSGQGTYEQYF
TGCGCCAGCAGCCAAGATCTGTCGGGACAGGGGACCTACGAGCAGTACTTC
>TRBV5-1|few|-|TRBJ2-7
CASSSGPPVVEQYF
TGCGCCAGCAGCTCGGGACCTCCAGTTGTGGAGCAGTACTTC
>TRBV7-9|-|-|TRBJ1-4
CASSGPGGGAREKLFF
TGTGCCAGCAGCGGCCCTGGCGGGGGGGCGCGTGAAAAACTGTTTTTT
>TRBV6-5|-|-|TRBJ2-3
CASSLPGADTQYF
TGTGCCAGCAGTCTTCCAGGGGCAGATACGCAGTATTTT
>TRBV4-2|-|TRBD2|TRBJ2-3
CASSQGTSGGWTDTQYF
TGTGCCAGCAGCCAAGGGACTAGCGGGGGGTGGACAGATACGCAGTATTTT
>TRBV7-9|few|TRBD2|TRBJ2-5
CASSLGSGGQETQYF
TGTGCCAGCAGCTTGGGGTCGGGGGGCCAAGAGACCCAGTACTTC